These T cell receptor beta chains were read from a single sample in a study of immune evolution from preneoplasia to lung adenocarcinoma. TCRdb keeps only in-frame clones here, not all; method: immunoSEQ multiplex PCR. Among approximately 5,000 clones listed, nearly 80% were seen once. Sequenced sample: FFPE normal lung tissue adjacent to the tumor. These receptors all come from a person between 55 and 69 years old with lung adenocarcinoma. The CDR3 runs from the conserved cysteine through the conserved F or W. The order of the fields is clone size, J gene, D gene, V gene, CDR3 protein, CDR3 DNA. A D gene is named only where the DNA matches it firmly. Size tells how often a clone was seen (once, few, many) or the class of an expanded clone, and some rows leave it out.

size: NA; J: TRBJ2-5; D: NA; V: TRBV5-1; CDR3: CASSLFSQETQYF; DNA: TGCGCCAGCAGCTTGTTCTCCCAAGAGACCCAGTACTTC
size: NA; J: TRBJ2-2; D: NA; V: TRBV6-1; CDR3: CASTQAGANTGELFF; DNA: TGTGCCAGCACCCAAGCCGGAGCGAACACCGGGGAGCTGTTTTTT
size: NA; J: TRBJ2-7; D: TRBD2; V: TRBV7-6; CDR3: CASRDGTSEIYEQYF; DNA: TGTGCCAGCAGGGATGGGACTAGCGAGATATACGAGCAGTACTTC
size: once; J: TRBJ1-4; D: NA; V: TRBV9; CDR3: CASSVDQRRYDEKLFF; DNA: TGTGCCAGCAGCGTAGATCAGAGGCGGTACGATGAAAAACTGTTTTTT
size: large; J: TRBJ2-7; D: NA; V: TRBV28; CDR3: CASSKPGYIYEQYF; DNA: TGTGCCAGCAGTAAGCCGGGCTATATCTACGAGCAGTACTTC
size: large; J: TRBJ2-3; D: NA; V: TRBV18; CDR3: CASSPYPGLTDTQYF; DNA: TGTGCCAGCTCGCCTTATCCGGGGCTCACAGATACGCAGTATTTT
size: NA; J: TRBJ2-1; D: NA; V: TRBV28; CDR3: CASSSLGGESNNEQFF; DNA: TGTGCCAGCAGTTCCCTTGGCGGGGAATCCAACAATGAGCAGTTCTTC
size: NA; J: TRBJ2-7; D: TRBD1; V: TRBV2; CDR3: CASKLGQGSGEQYF; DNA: TGTGCCAGCAAACTTGGACAGGGTTCGGGCGAGCAGTACTTC
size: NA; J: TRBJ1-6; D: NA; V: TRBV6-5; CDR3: CASSPLQGSPLHF; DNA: TGTGCCAGCAGTCCTTTACAGGGTTCACCCCTCCACTTT
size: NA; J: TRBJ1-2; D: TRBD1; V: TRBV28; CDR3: CASSFRGQYGYTF; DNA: TGTGCCAGCAGTTTCAGGGGGCAGTATGGCTACACCTTC
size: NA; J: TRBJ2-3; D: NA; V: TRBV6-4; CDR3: CASSPNSLSSDTQYF; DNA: TGTGCCAGCAGTCCCAACTCACTAAGCTCAGATACGCAGTATTTT
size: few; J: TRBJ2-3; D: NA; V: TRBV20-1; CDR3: CSARSTDTQYF; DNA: TGCAGTGCTAGGAGCACAGATACGCAGTATTTT
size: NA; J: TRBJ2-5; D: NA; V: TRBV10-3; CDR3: CAISEPQGGGETQYF; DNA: TGTGCCATCAGTGAGCCTCAGGGAGGAGGGGAGACCCAGTACTTC
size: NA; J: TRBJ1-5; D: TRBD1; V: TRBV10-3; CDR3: CASGTADSNQPQHF; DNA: TGTGCCAGCGGGACAGCGGATAGCAATCAGCCCCAGCATTTT
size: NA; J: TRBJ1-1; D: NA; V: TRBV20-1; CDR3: CAGEVNTEAFF; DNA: TGCGCGGGAGAAGTGAACACTGAAGCTTTCTTT
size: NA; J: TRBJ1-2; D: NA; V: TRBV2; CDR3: CASKLARGRDYGYTF; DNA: TGTGCCAGCAAACTTGCGAGGGGACGGGACTATGGCTACACCTTC
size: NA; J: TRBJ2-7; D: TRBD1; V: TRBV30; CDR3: CAWSVGTGGWYF; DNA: TGTGCCTGGAGTGTAGGGACAGGGGGGTGGTACTTC
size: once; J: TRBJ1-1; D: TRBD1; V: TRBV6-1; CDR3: CASSGRTGEGWNTEAFF; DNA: TGTGCCAGCAGTGGCAGGACAGGGGAGGGATGGAACACTGAAGCTTTCTTT
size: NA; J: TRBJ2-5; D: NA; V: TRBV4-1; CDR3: CASSQETVQETQYF; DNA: TGCGCCAGCAGCCAAGAGACAGTACAAGAGACCCAGTACTTC
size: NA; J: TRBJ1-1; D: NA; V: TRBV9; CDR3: CASSVEKWTEAFF; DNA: TGTGCCAGCAGCGTAGAAAAATGGACTGAAGCTTTCTTT
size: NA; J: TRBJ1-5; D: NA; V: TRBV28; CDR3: CASSFLGARQPQHF; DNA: TGTGCCAGCAGTTTTTTGGGGGCACGTCAGCCCCAGCATTTT
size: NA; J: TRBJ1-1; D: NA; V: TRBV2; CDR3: CASSPPGLNTEAFF; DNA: TGTGCCAGCAGCCCCCCGGGGTTGAACACTGAAGCTTTCTTT
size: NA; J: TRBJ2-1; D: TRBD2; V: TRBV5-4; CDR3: CASSPLWGSGGYNEQFF; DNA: TGTGCCAGCAGCCCGCTGTGGGGGTCGGGGGGGTACAATGAGCAGTTCTTC
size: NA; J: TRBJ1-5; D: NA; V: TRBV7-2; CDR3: CASSFNGANQPQHF; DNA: TGTGCCAGCAGCTTCAACGGGGCCAATCAGCCCCAGCATTTT
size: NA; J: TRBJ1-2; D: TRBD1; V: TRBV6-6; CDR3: CASSWGTANYGYTF; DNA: TGTGCCAGCAGTTGGGGGACAGCTAACTATGGCTACACCTTC
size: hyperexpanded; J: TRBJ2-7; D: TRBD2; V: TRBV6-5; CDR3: CASSQSEGGHEQYF; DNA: TGTGCCAGCAGCCAATCGGAGGGAGGGCACGAGCAGTACTTC
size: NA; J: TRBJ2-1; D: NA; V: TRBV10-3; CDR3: CAISESRQVPYNEQFF; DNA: TGTGCCATCAGTGAGTCCCGGCAGGTTCCCTACAATGAGCAGTTCTTC
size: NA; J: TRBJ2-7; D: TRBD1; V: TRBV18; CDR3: CASSPNRDSGSYEQYF; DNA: TGTGCCAGCTCCCCTAACCGGGACAGCGGCTCCTACGAGCAGTACTTC
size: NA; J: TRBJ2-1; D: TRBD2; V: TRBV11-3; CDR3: CASSHQRGGYNEQFF; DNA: TGTGCCAGCAGCCATCAGCGGGGGGGCTACAATGAGCAGTTCTTC
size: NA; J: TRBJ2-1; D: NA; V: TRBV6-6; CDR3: CASSLGVSNEQFF; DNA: TGTGCCAGCAGTTTGGGAGTGAGCAATGAGCAGTTCTTC
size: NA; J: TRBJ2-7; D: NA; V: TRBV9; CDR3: CASSVTGKAYEQYF; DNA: TGTGCCAGCAGCGTAACAGGGAAGGCCTACGAGCAGTACTTC
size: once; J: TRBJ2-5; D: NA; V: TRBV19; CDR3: CASSPERPGSGKETQYF; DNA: TGTGCCAGTAGCCCCGAGCGGCCAGGGTCAGGGAAAGAGACCCAGTACTTC
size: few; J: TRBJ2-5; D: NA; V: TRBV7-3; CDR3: CASSLNWDGTQYF; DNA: TGTGCCAGCAGCTTAAACTGGGACGGGACCCAGTACTTC
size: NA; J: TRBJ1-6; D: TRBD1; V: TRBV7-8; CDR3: CASSLGRTGGDNSPLHF; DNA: TGTGCCAGCAGCTTAGGAAGGACAGGGGGCGATAATTCACCCCTCCACTTT
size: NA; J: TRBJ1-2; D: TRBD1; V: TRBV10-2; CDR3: CASSPGGDYGYTF; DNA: TGCGCCAGCAGTCCAGGGGGGGACTATGGCTACACCTTC
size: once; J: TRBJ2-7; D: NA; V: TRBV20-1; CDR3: CSASGGEQYF; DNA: TGCAGTGCCAGTGGCGGCGAGCAGTACTTC
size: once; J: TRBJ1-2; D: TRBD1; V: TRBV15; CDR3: CATSRTGVSDYGYTF; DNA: TGTGCCACCAGCAGAACAGGGGTTAGTGACTATGGCTACACCTTC
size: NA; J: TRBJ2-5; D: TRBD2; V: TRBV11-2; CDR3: CASRLAGGSETQYF; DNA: TGTGCCAGCAGATTAGCGGGAGGGAGTGAGACCCAGTACTTC
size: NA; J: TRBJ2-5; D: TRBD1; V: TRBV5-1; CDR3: CASRIQGFQETQYF; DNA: TGCGCCAGCCGGATACAGGGGTTCCAAGAGACCCAGTACTTC
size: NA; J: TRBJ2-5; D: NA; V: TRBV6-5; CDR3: CASSWGRKETQYF; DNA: TGTGCCAGCAGTTGGGGTAGGAAAGAGACCCAGTACTTC
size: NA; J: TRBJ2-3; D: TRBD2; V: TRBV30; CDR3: CAWSDIAGVTDTQYF; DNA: TGTGCCTGGAGTGATATAGCGGGAGTAACAGATACGCAGTATTTT
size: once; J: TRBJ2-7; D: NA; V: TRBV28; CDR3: CASGRGSYEQYF; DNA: TGTGCCAGCGGCAGGGGATCCTACGAGCAGTACTTC
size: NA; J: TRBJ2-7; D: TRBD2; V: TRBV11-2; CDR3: CASSLGSGMTYEQYF; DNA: TGTGCCAGCAGCTTAGGGAGCGGGATGACCTACGAGCAGTACTTC
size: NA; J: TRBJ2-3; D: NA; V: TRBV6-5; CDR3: CASSYEGGTSTDTQYF; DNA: TGTGCCAGCAGTTACGAGGGCGGGACTAGCACAGATACGCAGTATTTT